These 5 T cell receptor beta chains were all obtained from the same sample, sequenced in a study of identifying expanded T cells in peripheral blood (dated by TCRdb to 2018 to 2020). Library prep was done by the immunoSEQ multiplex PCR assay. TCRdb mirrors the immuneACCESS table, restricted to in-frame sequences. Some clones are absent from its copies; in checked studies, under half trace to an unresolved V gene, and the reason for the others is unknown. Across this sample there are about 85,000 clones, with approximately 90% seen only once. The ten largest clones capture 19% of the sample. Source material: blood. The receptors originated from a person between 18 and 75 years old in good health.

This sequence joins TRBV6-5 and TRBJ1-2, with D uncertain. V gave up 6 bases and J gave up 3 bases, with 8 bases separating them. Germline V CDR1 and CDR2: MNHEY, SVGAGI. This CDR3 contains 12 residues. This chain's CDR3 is CASRGRDYGYTF. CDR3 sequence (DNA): TGTGCCAGCAGGGGTCGGGACTATGGCTACACCTTC.

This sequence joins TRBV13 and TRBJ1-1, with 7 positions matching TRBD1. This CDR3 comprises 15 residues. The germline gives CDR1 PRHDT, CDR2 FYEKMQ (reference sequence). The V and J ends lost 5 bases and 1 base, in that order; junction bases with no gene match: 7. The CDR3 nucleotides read TGTGCCAGCAGCCCCCGAAGGACAGGGAACACTGAAGCTTTCTTT. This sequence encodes CASSPRRTGNTEAFF.

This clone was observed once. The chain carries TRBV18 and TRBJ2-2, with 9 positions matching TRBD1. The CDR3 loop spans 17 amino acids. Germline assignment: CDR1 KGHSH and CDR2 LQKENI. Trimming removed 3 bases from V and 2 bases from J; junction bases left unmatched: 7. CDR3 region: CASSPPGTGTNTGELFF. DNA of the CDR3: TGTGCCAGCTCACCCCCGGGGACAGGGACAAACACCGGGGAGCTGTTTTTT.

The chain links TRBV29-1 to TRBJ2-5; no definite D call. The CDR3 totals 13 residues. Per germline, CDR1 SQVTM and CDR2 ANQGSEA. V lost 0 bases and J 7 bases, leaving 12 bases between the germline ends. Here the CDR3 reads CSVEDEARWTQYF. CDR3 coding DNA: TGCAGCGTTGAAGATGAAGCCCGGTGGACCCAGTACTTC.

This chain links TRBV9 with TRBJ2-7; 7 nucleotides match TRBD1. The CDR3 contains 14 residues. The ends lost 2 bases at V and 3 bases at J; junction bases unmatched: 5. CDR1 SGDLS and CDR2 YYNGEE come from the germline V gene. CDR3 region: CASSVEGADYEQYF. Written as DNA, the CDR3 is TGTGCCAGCAGCGTTGAGGGGGCGGACTACGAGCAGTACTTC.